This is a list of T cell receptor beta chains from one sample in a study of chemoradiotherapy in HPV16-positive cancers. The protocol was immunoSEQ multiplex PCR, while the TCRdb copy is restricted to in-frame clones and leaves out a portion. The sample shows tens of thousands of clones, roughly 87% of them seen only once. The specimen comprised blood, sampled from a patient who underwent chemoradiotherapy. These receptors all stem from a human donor with HPV-associated anogenital cancer. Both conserved end residues are trimmed from each CDR3.

v_gene,len,j_gene,CDR3aa
TRBV9,13,TRBJ2-2,ASSVRTGNTGELF
TRBV7-9,11,TRBJ1-1,ASSPPENTEAF
TRBV29-1,11,TRBJ2-5,SVEVGQGETQY
TRBV6-5,11,TRBJ2-7,ASSYGLATEQY
TRBV7-7,12,TRBJ2-7,ASSPGTGAYEQY
TRBV5-4,12,TRBJ2-7,ASSLEQGPYEQY
TRBV4-2,13,TRBJ2-5,ASSQRTPGGETQY
TRBV9,14,TRBJ2-7,ASSADPRQRAYEQY
TRBV5-1,13,TRBJ1-1,ASSLEGGADTEAF
TRBV9,13,TRBJ2-1,ASSVGEREGGEQF
TRBV25-1,13,TRBJ1-4,ASSPRGEVSEKLF
TRBV19,15,TRBJ2-6,ASSPGTKSSGANVLT
TRBV7-2,12,TRBJ2-7,ASSLGSGGREQY
TRBV19,11,TRBJ2-3,ASSIQGADTQY
TRBV15,12,TRBJ2-2,ATSLLAGTGELF
TRBV5-1,14,TRBJ2-1,ASSSDPGLAVHEQF
TRBV27,9,TRBJ2-7,ASGPQYEQY
TRBV5-1,13,TRBJ1-4,ASSVNRGRNEKLF
TRBV11-3,11,TRBJ2-3,ASSLNQADTQY
TRBV30,14,TRBJ1-1,AWSPPWGLLNTEAF
TRBV7-9,14,TRBJ1-5,ASSLAGATHNQPQH
TRBV2,12,TRBJ2-1,ASAYSISYNEQF
TRBV19,11,TRBJ2-2,ASKTSGTGELF
TRBV7-8,13,TRBJ2-7,ASSLGRRDSNEQY
TRBV25-1,13,TRBJ2-7,ASRDSTGGVDEQY
TRBV9,12,TRBJ2-2,ASSEGPSTGELF
TRBV7-8,12,TRBJ1-5,ASRRQGFNQPQH
TRBV10-1,13,TRBJ2-3,ASSESGESTDTQY
TRBV5-4,14,TRBJ2-6,ASSLGLLSGANVLT
TRBV11-1,12,TRBJ2-7,ASSLGREPYEQY
TRBV15,12,TRBJ2-5,ATSSLGTQETQY